The rows below give T cell receptor beta chains drawn from one sample of a study of blood T cell repertoires in COVID-19. Only in-frame clones appear in the TCRdb table, and some are missing; sequencing was by immunoSEQ multiplex PCR. Of about 280,000 clones listed, 90% were seen once; the top ten hold 1.7%. Specimen: PBMCs or T cells enriched from blood (not recorded which). These receptor sequences come from a woman between 18 and 30 years old with acute COVID-19. The CDR3 runs from the conserved cysteine through the conserved F or W. Fields, in order: clone size, J gene, V gene, D gene, CDR3 DNA, CDR3 protein. The D gene is left open where the match is weak. A clone size is listed for some rows: how often the clone was seen (once, few, many), or a class if it is expanded.

once,TRBJ2-7,TRBV4-2,TRBD1,TGTGCCAGCAGCCTACACGCAAATCCGGGACAGGGGGCCTACGAGCAGTACTTC,CASSLHANPGQGAYEQYF
.,TRBJ2-7,TRBV23-1,.,TGCGCCAGCAGCCCGGGACAAAGTTTATGCTACGAGCAGTACTTC,CASSPGQSLCYEQYF
.,TRBJ2-3,TRBV18,.,TGTGCCAGCTCACCGGGCAGCACAGATACGCAGTATTTT,CASSPGSTDTQYF
.,TRBJ2-7,TRBV5-1,TRBD1,TGCGCCAGCAGCTTCTTTTCCTCGGGACAGGTAGTCTACGAGCAGTACTTC,CASSFFSSGQVVYEQYF
.,TRBJ1-2,TRBV6-5,.,TGTGCCAGCAGCCCGGGGGTTAACTATGGCTACACCTTC,CASSPGVNYGYTF
.,TRBJ1-2,TRBV6-5,.,TGTGCCAGCAGTTACTCGACCGGAGCCTCTAACTATGGCTACACCTTC,CASSYSTGASNYGYTF
once,TRBJ2-5,TRBV15,.,TGTGCCACCAGCAGACCCCCGCGCGAGACCCAGTACTTC,CATSRPPRETQYF
once,TRBJ2-2,TRBV11-2,.,TGTGCCAGCAGCCCCCTTACCGGGAAGATCTTGAACACCGGGGAGCTGTTTTTT,CASSPLTGKILNTGELFF
.,TRBJ2-7,TRBV7-9,TRBD2,TGTGCCAGCAGCCCAGCGGGAGGGCCTGCCCTCTACGAGCAGTACTTC,CASSPAGGPALYEQYF
once,TRBJ2-3,TRBV27,TRBD1,TGTGCCAGCAGTACCGAAGGACAGGGGCTTACCACAGATACGCAGTATTTT,CASSTEGQGLTTDTQYF
once,TRBJ1-1,TRBV5-3,.,TGTGCCAGAAGCCCCAGGGGTGAAGTTATGAACACTGAAGCTTTCTTT,CARSPRGEVMNTEAFF